This is a list of T cell receptor beta chains from one sample in a study of graft-versus-host responses after intestinal transplantation. Only in-frame clones appear in the TCRdb table, and some are missing; sequencing was by immunoSEQ multiplex PCR. Found here are about 15,000 clones, under 70% of them singletons; the top ten hold more than 20%. The sequencing used ileum tissue, collected around 770 days after intestinal transplantation. The receptors originated from a human patient who received an intestinal transplant, so some T cells may come from the graft donor. Both conserved end residues are part of each CDR3. D genes are given only for firm matches. Size values are once, few and many counts, or a class for expanded clones, and some rows have none.

size: .
J: TRBJ2-6
V: TRBV28
D: .
CDR3: CASSSGWKSGANVLTF
DNA: TGTGCCAGCAGTTCCGGCTGGAAGTCCGGGGCCAACGTCCTGACTTTC

size: .
J: TRBJ2-6
V: TRBV21-1
D: .
CDR3: CASSKARTRANVLTF
DNA: TGTGCCAGCAGCAAAGCGCGAACCAGGGCCAACGTCCTGACTTTC

size: few
J: TRBJ2-2
V: TRBV5-1
D: TRBD1
CDR3: CASSSTGDGGELFF
DNA: TGCGCCAGCAGCTCGACAGGGGACGGCGGGGAGCTGTTTTTT

size: .
J: TRBJ2-7
V: TRBV5-1
D: .
CDR3: CASSLEGRMSYEQYF
DNA: TGCGCCAGCAGCTTGGAGGGGCGAATGTCCTACGAGCAGTACTTC

size: .
J: TRBJ2-1
V: TRBV14
D: TRBD2
CDR3: CASSRYGTSGRSNEQFF
DNA: TGTGCCAGCAGCCGCTATGGGACTAGCGGGAGAAGCAATGAGCAGTTCTTC

size: few
J: TRBJ2-5
V: TRBV27
D: .
CDR3: CASRGAAQETQYF
DNA: TGTGCCAGCAGAGGAGCGGCACAAGAGACCCAGTACTTC

size: .
J: TRBJ2-1
V: TRBV6-5
D: TRBD1
CDR3: CASRPQGAMYNEQFF
DNA: TGTGCCAGCAGGCCACAGGGGGCGATGTACAATGAGCAGTTCTTC

size: .
J: TRBJ1-3
V: TRBV5-1
D: .
CDR3: CASSFISGNTIYF
DNA: TGCGCCAGCAGCTTTATCTCCGGAAACACCATATATTTT

size: .
J: TRBJ1-2
V: TRBV30
D: .
CDR3: CAWSRAASTYGYTF
DNA: TGTGCCTGGAGTCGAGCGGCTTCCACTTATGGCTACACCTTC

size: .
J: TRBJ1-5
V: TRBV30
D: .
CDR3: CAWRPVGGINQPQHF
DNA: TGTGCCTGGAGACCTGTTGGAGGGATCAATCAGCCCCAGCATTTT

size: few
J: TRBJ2-7
V: TRBV7-9
D: .
CDR3: CASSLNGVWWQYF
DNA: TGTGCCAGCAGCTTGAACGGCGTGTGGTGGCAGTACTTC

size: .
J: TRBJ2-5
V: TRBV5-1
D: .
CDR3: CASSQGARGGGTQYF
DNA: TGCGCCAGCAGCCAGGGCGCCAGGGGAGGGGGGACCCAGTACTTC

size: .
J: TRBJ2-1
V: TRBV7-2
D: TRBD2
CDR3: CASSFMYSGRNEQFF
DNA: TGTGCCAGCAGCTTCATGTATAGCGGGAGGAATGAGCAGTTCTTC

size: .
J: TRBJ2-7
V: TRBV27
D: TRBD2
CDR3: CASRRLAGEAYEQYF
DNA: TGTGCCAGCAGACGACTAGCGGGAGAGGCCTACGAGCAGTACTTC

size: .
J: TRBJ2-3
V: TRBV10-1
D: TRBD2
CDR3: CASSESWTSGNTDTQYF
DNA: TGCGCCAGCAGTGAGTCGTGGACTAGCGGTAACACAGATACGCAGTATTTT

size: .
J: TRBJ1-1
V: TRBV30
D: TRBD1
CDR3: CACRRTGGTEAFF
DNA: TGTGCCTGCCGAAGGACAGGGGGCACTGAAGCTTTCTTT

size: .
J: TRBJ1-1
V: TRBV5-1
D: TRBD1
CDR3: CASSSTTSYPTGAVEAFF
DNA: TGCGCCAGCAGCTCCACAACGTCCTATCCGACAGGGGCGGTTGAAGCTTTCTTT

size: few
J: TRBJ1-1
V: TRBV6-5
D: .
CDR3: CASSYTNRAPREAFF
DNA: TGTGCCAGCAGTTACACTAACAGGGCCCCACGAGAAGCTTTCTTT

size: .
J: TRBJ2-7
V: TRBV7-9
D: .
CDR3: CASSYSRQTYEQYF
DNA: TGTGCCAGCAGCTACAGCAGGCAAACCTACGAGCAGTACTTC

size: .
J: TRBJ1-2
V: TRBV2
D: .
CDR3: CASSERGRPSYTF
DNA: TGTGCCAGCAGCGAACGAGGCCGACCCAGCTACACCTTC

size: .
J: TRBJ1-2
V: TRBV10-2
D: .
CDR3: CASSETTGYGYTF
DNA: TGCGCCAGCAGTGAAACGACGGGCTATGGCTACACCTTC

size: .
J: TRBJ2-1
V: TRBV27
D: TRBD2
CDR3: CASAPGTSVGDEQFF
DNA: TGTGCCAGCGCTCCCGGGACTAGCGTGGGAGATGAGCAGTTCTTC

size: .
J: TRBJ1-2
V: TRBV30
D: .
CDR3: CAWSVGGYGYTF
DNA: TGTGCCTGGAGTGTGGGGGGGTATGGCTACACCTTC

size: .
J: TRBJ1-5
V: TRBV28
D: .
CDR3: CASSLGRDGNQPQHF
DNA: TGTGCCAGCAGTTTGGGCAGGGACGGCAATCAGCCCCAGCATTTT

size: .
J: TRBJ1-3
V: TRBV7-9
D: .
CDR3: CASSLDRPSGNTIYF
DNA: TGTGCCAGCAGCTTAGACAGACCCTCTGGAAACACCATATATTTT

size: .
J: TRBJ1-5
V: TRBV7-8
D: .
CDR3: CASSVTGLSNQPQHF
DNA: TGTGCCAGCAGCGTAACAGGGTTAAGCAATCAGCCCCAGCATTTT

size: .
J: TRBJ2-2
V: TRBV11-1
D: TRBD2
CDR3: CASSRTSGNTGELFF
DNA: TGTGCCAGCAGCCGGACTAGCGGGAACACCGGGGAGCTGTTTTTT

size: .
J: TRBJ1-3
V: TRBV19
D: .
CDR3: CATSEGPYSGNTIYF
DNA: TGTGCCACTTCCGAAGGCCCCTACTCTGGAAACACCATATATTTT

size: .
J: TRBJ2-1
V: TRBV27
D: TRBD2
CDR3: CASSAIYFSGRDNEQFF
DNA: TGTGCCAGCAGCGCTATTTACTTTAGCGGGAGGGACAATGAGCAGTTCTTC

size: few
J: TRBJ2-1
V: TRBV11-2
D: TRBD1
CDR3: CASSTNTGDNEQFF
DNA: TGTGCCAGCAGCACGAACACAGGGGACAATGAGCAGTTCTTC

size: few
J: TRBJ2-2
V: TRBV5-1
D: .
CDR3: CASTLLAGGELFF
DNA: TGCGCCAGCACGCTACTAGCAGGCGGGGAGCTGTTTTTT

size: .
J: TRBJ2-7
V: TRBV2
D: .
CDR3: CASSEDYEQYF
DNA: TGTGCCAGCAGTGAAGACTACGAGCAGTACTTC

size: .
J: TRBJ2-7
V: TRBV7-9
D: TRBD1
CDR3: CASSSDRGAHEQYF
DNA: TGTGCCAGCAGCTCCGACAGGGGAGCCCACGAGCAGTACTTC

size: .
J: TRBJ2-2
V: TRBV2
D: .
CDR3: CASSGQVVPGELFF
DNA: TGTGCCAGCAGTGGACAGGTGGTACCCGGGGAGCTGTTTTTT

size: .
J: TRBJ1-2
V: TRBV28
D: .
CDR3: CASSDLRGYTF
DNA: TGTGCCAGCAGCGACTTGCGCGGCTACACCTTC